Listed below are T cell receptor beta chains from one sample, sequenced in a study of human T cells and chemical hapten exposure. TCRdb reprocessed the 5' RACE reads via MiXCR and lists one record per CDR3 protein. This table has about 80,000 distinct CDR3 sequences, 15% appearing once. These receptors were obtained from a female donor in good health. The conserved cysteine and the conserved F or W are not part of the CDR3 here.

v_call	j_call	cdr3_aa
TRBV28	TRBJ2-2	ASRTGTSGLELF
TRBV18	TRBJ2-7	ASSAQGSYEQY
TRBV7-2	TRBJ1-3	ASSSGALRSPGNTIY
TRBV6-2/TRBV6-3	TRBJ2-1	ASSYMRRTTGNEQF
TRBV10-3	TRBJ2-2	AISEGRGQSGELF
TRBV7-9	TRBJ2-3	ASRPREVADTQY
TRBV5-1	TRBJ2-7	ASSLRTSGSGHEQY
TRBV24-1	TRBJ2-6	ATNDGRGANVLT
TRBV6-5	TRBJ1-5	ASSYLTGHQPQH
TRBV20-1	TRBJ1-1	SAREIGGNTEAF
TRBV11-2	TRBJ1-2	ASRVQASVYGYT
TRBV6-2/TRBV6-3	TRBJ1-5	ASSYSTGLQPQH
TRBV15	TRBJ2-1	ATSRVKLYPVDEQF
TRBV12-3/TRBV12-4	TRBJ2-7	ASSSRALSEQY
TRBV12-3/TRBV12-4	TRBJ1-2	ASNNRQGAGYGYT
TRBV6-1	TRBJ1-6	ASSQLRQSNSPLH
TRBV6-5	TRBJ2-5	ASSAPGQETQY
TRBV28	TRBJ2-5	ASSLGGWLRGLKETQY
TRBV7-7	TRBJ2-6	ASSLDFSGANVLT
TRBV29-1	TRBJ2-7	SVVPFGADEQY